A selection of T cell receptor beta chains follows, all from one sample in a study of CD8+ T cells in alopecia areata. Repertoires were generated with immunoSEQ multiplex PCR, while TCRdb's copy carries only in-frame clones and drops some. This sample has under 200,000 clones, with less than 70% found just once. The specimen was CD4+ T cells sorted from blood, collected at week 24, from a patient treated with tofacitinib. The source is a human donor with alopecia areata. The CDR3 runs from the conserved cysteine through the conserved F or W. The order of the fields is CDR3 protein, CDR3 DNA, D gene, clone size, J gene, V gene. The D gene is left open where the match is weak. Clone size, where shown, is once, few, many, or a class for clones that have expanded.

cdr3_aa: CASSVDKNTEAFF; cdr3_nt: TGTGCCAGCAGCGTCGACAAGAACACTGAAGCTTTCTTT; d_call: -; clone_size: -; j_call: TRBJ1-1; v_call: TRBV9
cdr3_aa: CASSLQGSTPYNEQFF; cdr3_nt: TGCGCCAGCAGCTTGCAAGGGTCCACCCCCTACAATGAGCAGTTCTTC; d_call: -; clone_size: -; j_call: TRBJ2-1; v_call: TRBV5-1
cdr3_aa: CASSRLGRGETQYF; cdr3_nt: TGCGCCAGCAGCCGGCTGGGCAGGGGAGAGACCCAGTACTTC; d_call: -; clone_size: -; j_call: TRBJ2-5; v_call: TRBV4-1
cdr3_aa: CASSYLTGAKNIQYF; cdr3_nt: TGTGCCAGCAGTTACCTCACAGGGGCCAAAAACATTCAGTACTTC; d_call: -; clone_size: many; j_call: TRBJ2-4; v_call: TRBV6-6
cdr3_aa: CASSLAQGSGSYEQYF; cdr3_nt: TGTGCCAGCAGCTTAGCGCAGGGGAGTGGCTCCTACGAGCAGTACTTC; d_call: -; clone_size: -; j_call: TRBJ2-7; v_call: TRBV7-9
cdr3_aa: CASSSTWELFF; cdr3_nt: TGTGCCAGCAGCTCTACTTGGGAGCTGTTTTTT; d_call: -; clone_size: -; j_call: TRBJ2-2; v_call: TRBV5-6
cdr3_aa: CAHRTSGAKNIQYF; cdr3_nt: TGTGCCCACCGGACCAGCGGGGCCAAAAACATTCAGTACTTC; d_call: -; clone_size: -; j_call: TRBJ2-4; v_call: TRBV30
cdr3_aa: CASSLGTDTQYF; cdr3_nt: TGTGCCAGCAGCCTTGGCACAGATACGCAGTATTTT; d_call: -; clone_size: once; j_call: TRBJ2-3; v_call: TRBV27
cdr3_aa: CSHIANQETQYF; cdr3_nt: TGCAGCCACATAGCGAACCAAGAGACCCAGTACTTC; d_call: -; clone_size: -; j_call: TRBJ2-5; v_call: TRBV29-1
cdr3_aa: CASRAGLKNNEQFF; cdr3_nt: TGTGCCAGCAGAGCGGGACTGAAGAACAATGAGCAGTTCTTC; d_call: TRBD2; clone_size: -; j_call: TRBJ2-1; v_call: TRBV2
cdr3_aa: CASSGSEGSYNEQFF; cdr3_nt: TGTGCCAGCAGCGGGTCCGAGGGATCCTACAATGAGCAGTTCTTC; d_call: -; clone_size: -; j_call: TRBJ2-1; v_call: TRBV6-5
cdr3_aa: CATLAGGWTEAFF; cdr3_nt: TGTGCCACCCTCGCAGGGGGCTGGACTGAAGCTTTCTTT; d_call: TRBD1; clone_size: few; j_call: TRBJ1-1; v_call: TRBV28
cdr3_aa: CASSATGTVNQPQHF; cdr3_nt: TGTGCCAGCAGCGCAACCGGGACAGTCAATCAGCCCCAGCATTTT; d_call: TRBD1; clone_size: -; j_call: TRBJ1-5; v_call: TRBV7-9
cdr3_aa: CASSEGTGLSYEQYF; cdr3_nt: TGTGCCAGCAGCGAGGGGACAGGGTTGTCCTACGAGCAGTACTTC; d_call: TRBD1; clone_size: -; j_call: TRBJ2-7; v_call: TRBV9
cdr3_aa: CASSQGRVLTQFF; cdr3_nt: TGCGCCAGCAGCCAAGGGAGGGTTCTGACGCAGTTCTTC; d_call: -; clone_size: -; j_call: TRBJ2-1; v_call: TRBV4-1
cdr3_aa: CASSPPAVYEQYF; cdr3_nt: TGTGCCAGCAGCCCCCCCGCCGTCTACGAGCAGTACTTC; d_call: -; clone_size: -; j_call: TRBJ2-7; v_call: TRBV7-8
cdr3_aa: CACSQTTDQPQHF; cdr3_nt: TGTGCCTGTTCTCAGACAACCGATCAGCCCCAGCATTTT; d_call: -; clone_size: -; j_call: TRBJ1-5; v_call: TRBV30
cdr3_aa: CASSLAWGSTEAFF; cdr3_nt: TGCGCCAGCAGCTTGGCCTGGGGGAGCACTGAAGCTTTCTTT; d_call: -; clone_size: few; j_call: TRBJ1-1; v_call: TRBV5-1
cdr3_aa: CASSYGQGGFGYTF; cdr3_nt: TGTGCCAGCAGCTACGGACAGGGTGGATTTGGCTACACCTTC; d_call: TRBD1; clone_size: -; j_call: TRBJ1-2; v_call: TRBV7-9
cdr3_aa: CASYKRLASTDTQYF; cdr3_nt: TGTGCCAGCTATAAAAGACTGGCTAGCACAGATACGCAGTATTTT; d_call: -; clone_size: -; j_call: TRBJ2-3; v_call: TRBV6-5
cdr3_aa: CSVDARLGTSDDTQYF; cdr3_nt: TGCAGCGTTGATGCGAGGTTAGGGACTAGCGACGATACGCAGTATTTT; d_call: TRBD2; clone_size: few; j_call: TRBJ2-3; v_call: TRBV29-1
cdr3_aa: CASRFDRGQYEQYF; cdr3_nt: TGTGCCAGCAGGTTCGACAGGGGGCAATACGAGCAGTACTTC; d_call: TRBD1; clone_size: -; j_call: TRBJ2-7; v_call: TRBV2
cdr3_aa: CASSYFNQPQHF; cdr3_nt: TGTGCCAGCAGCTACTTCAATCAGCCCCAGCATTTT; d_call: -; clone_size: -; j_call: TRBJ1-5; v_call: TRBV5-6
cdr3_aa: CAIREPQANMGYTF; cdr3_nt: TGTGCCATCAGAGAACCACAGGCTAACATGGGCTACACCTTC; d_call: -; clone_size: -; j_call: TRBJ1-2; v_call: TRBV10-3
cdr3_aa: CAWSLRGTWNEQYF; cdr3_nt: TGTGCCTGGAGTCTCCGCGGGACTTGGAACGAGCAGTACTTC; d_call: -; clone_size: once; j_call: TRBJ2-7; v_call: TRBV30
cdr3_aa: CASSATGGGGYTF; cdr3_nt: TGTGCCAGCAGCGCGACAGGGGGCGGTGGCTACACCTTC; d_call: TRBD1; clone_size: few; j_call: TRBJ1-2; v_call: TRBV5-6
cdr3_aa: CAWRSANTGELFF; cdr3_nt: TGTGCCTGGAGGTCAGCGAACACCGGGGAGCTGTTTTTT; d_call: -; clone_size: -; j_call: TRBJ2-2; v_call: TRBV30
cdr3_aa: CASSPRTSGARGTQYF; cdr3_nt: TGTGCCAGCTCACCACGGACTAGCGGGGCCCGAGGGACCCAGTACTTC; d_call: TRBD2; clone_size: -; j_call: TRBJ2-5; v_call: TRBV18
cdr3_aa: CATSKGRETQYF; cdr3_nt: TGTGCCACCAGCAAGGGGAGGGAGACCCAGTACTTC; d_call: -; clone_size: few; j_call: TRBJ2-5; v_call: TRBV15
cdr3_aa: CASSPPGQEDAQYF; cdr3_nt: TGTGCCAGCTCACCACCGGGACAGGAGGATGCGCAGTATTTT; d_call: TRBD1; clone_size: -; j_call: TRBJ2-3; v_call: TRBV18
cdr3_aa: CASRLVDTQYF; cdr3_nt: TGTGCCAGCAGATTGGTGGATACGCAGTATTTT; d_call: -; clone_size: -; j_call: TRBJ2-3; v_call: TRBV2
cdr3_aa: CASSVGNTDTQYF; cdr3_nt: TGTGCCAGCAGCGTAGGAAACACAGATACGCAGTATTTT; d_call: -; clone_size: -; j_call: TRBJ2-3; v_call: TRBV9
cdr3_aa: CAWSVGQGNPEAFF; cdr3_nt: TGTGCCTGGAGTGTCGGGCAGGGGAACCCTGAAGCTTTCTTT; d_call: -; clone_size: few; j_call: TRBJ1-1; v_call: TRBV30
cdr3_aa: CASSRSSGGYNEQFF; cdr3_nt: TGTGCCAGCAGCCGATCTAGCGGGGGCTACAATGAGCAGTTCTTC; d_call: TRBD2; clone_size: few; j_call: TRBJ2-1; v_call: TRBV7-9
cdr3_aa: CSVEFGQGNQPQHF; cdr3_nt: TGCAGCGTTGAATTCGGGCAGGGTAATCAGCCCCAGCATTTT; d_call: -; clone_size: -; j_call: TRBJ1-5; v_call: TRBV29-1